The 3 T cell receptor beta chains below come from one sample, sequenced in a study of T cell clonotyping in hematopoietic cell transplantation. TCRdb keeps only in-frame clones here, not all; method: immunoSEQ multiplex PCR. The sample carries 11,000 or so clones, around 49% recorded once. The sequenced sample consisted of peripheral blood mononuclear cells. The source is a man aged 50-60 years in good health. Some clones in this sample may be carry-over from other donors' samples.

This rearrangement joins TRBV30 to TRBJ2-5, with D uncertain. This CDR3 contains 13 residues. In germline, CDR1 is GTSNPN, CDR2 SVGIG (reference sequence). V was clipped by 2 bases and J by 0 bases, with 7 bases between them. The CDR3 loop is CAWSLGYQETQYF. CDR3 in DNA: TGTGCCTGGAGTCTGGGTTACCAAGAGACCCAGTACTTC. The full variable domain, completed using reference TRBV30 and TRBJ2-5, is SQTIHQWPATLVQPVGSPLSLECTVEGTSNPNLYWYRQAAGRGLQLLFYSVGIGQISSEVPQNLSASRPQDRQFILSSKKLLLSDSGFYLCAWSLGYQETQYFGPGTRLLVL.

The V and J genes are TRBV5-1 and TRBJ2-2; D remains unclear. This CDR3 comprises 13 residues. The germline gives CDR1 SGHRS, CDR2 YFSETQ. V was pared by 0 bases and J by 6 bases, with 6 bases between. CDR3 sequence: CASSLVVSGELFF. The CDR3 coding sequence is TGCGCCAGCAGCTTGGTGGTCTCCGGGGAGCTGTTTTTT.

This chain links TRBV5-4 with TRBJ2-3; 11 bases align to TRBD2. The CDR3 length is 14 residues. The ends lost 6 bases at V and 6 bases at J; junction bases unmatched: 6. CDR1 and CDR2 from the germline V gene are SGHNT and YYREEE (reference sequence). Written as DNA, the CDR3 is TGTGCCAGCATCCTCCGACTAGCGGGGGATACGCAGTATTTT. It codes for CASILRLAGDTQYF. The full variable domain, rest sourced from reference TRBV5-4 and TRBJ2-3, is ETGVTQSPTHLIKTRGQQVTLRCSSQSGHNTVSWYQQALGQGPQFIFQYYREEENGRGNFPPRFSGLQFPNYSSELNVNALELDDSALYLCASILRLAGDTQYFGPGTRLTVL.